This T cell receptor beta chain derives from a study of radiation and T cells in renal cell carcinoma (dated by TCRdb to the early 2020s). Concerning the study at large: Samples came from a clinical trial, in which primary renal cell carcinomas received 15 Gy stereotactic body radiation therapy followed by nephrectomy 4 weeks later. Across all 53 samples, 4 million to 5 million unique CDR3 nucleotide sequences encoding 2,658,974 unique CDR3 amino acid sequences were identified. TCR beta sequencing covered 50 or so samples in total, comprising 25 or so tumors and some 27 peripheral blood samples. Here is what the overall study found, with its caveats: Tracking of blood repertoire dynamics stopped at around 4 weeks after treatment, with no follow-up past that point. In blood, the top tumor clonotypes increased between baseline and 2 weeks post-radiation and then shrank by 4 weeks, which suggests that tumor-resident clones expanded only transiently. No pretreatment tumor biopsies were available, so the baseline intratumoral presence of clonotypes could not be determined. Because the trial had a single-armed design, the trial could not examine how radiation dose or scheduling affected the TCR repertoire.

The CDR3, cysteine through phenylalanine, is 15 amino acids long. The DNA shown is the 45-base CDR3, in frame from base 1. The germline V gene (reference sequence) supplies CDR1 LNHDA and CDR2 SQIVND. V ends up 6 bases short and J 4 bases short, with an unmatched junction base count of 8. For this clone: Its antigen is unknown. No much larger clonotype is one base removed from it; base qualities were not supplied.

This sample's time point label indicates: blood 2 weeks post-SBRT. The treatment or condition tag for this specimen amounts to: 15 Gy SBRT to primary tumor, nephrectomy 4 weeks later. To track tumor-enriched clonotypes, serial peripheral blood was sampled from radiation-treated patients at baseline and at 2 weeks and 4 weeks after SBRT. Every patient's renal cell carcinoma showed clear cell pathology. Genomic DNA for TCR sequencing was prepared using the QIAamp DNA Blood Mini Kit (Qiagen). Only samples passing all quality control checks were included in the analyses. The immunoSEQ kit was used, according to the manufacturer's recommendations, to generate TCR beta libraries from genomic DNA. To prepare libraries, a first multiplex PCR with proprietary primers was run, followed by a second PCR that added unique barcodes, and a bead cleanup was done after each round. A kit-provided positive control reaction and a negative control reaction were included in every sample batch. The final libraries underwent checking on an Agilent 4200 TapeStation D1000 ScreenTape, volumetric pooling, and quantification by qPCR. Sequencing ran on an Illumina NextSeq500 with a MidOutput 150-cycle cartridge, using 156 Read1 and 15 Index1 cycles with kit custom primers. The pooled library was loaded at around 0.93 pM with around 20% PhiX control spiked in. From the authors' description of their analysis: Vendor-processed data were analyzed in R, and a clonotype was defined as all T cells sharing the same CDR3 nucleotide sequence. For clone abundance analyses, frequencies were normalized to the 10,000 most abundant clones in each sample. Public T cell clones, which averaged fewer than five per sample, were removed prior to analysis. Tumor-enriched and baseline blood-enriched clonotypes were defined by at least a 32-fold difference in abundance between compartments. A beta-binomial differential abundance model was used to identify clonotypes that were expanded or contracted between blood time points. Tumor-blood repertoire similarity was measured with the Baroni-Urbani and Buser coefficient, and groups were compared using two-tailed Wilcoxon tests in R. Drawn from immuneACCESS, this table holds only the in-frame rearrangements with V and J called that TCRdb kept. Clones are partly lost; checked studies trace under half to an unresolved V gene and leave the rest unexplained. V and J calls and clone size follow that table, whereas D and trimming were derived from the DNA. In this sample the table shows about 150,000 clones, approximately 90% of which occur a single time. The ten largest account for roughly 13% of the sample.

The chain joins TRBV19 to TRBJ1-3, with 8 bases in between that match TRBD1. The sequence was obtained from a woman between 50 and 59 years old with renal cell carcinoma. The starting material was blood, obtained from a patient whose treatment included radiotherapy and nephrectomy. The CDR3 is CASRSGQEVGNTIYF. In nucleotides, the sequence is TGTGCCAGTAGATCGGGACAGGAAGTCGGAAACACCATATATTTT.